This TCR beta chain is drawn from a study of shared clonotypes between healthy human individuals. Regarding the study as a whole: Relative to their counterparts shared across all four donors, non-shared clonotypes exhibited diminished generation probabilities. Across a handful of donors, naive CD4 shared roughly 5%, naive CD8 over 3%, memory CD4 roughly 2.2%, memory CD8 0.4% to 0.5%.

Remarks on this clone: Its antigen is undetermined.

As processed by the authors: Sequence data from immunoSEQ were junction-only and lacked quality scores; consequently, filtering differed. The table came from immunoSEQ multiplex PCR; TCRdb's copy has only in-frame clones and leaves some out. The V and J calls and clone size were taken over from that table, and D and trimming were inferred from the DNA. The top ten hold about 0.13% of the sample, which has more than 2,000,000 clones, approximately 92% seen once. The V segment lost 0 bases and the J segment 2 bases; nucleotides outside the gene matches: 4. This CDR3 contains 15 residues. Germline V gene sequence: CDR1 GTSNPN, CDR2 SVGIG (reference sequence).

The J gene is TRBJ1-3, the V gene TRBV30; 7 bases align to TRBD1. The TCR sequence derives from a man between 18 and 35 years old in good health. The specimen sequenced was naive CD4+ T cells sorted from blood. Described subset: CD45RA+ positively selected. CDR3 residues: CAWSVQGKAGNTIYF. DNA for the CDR3: TGTGCCTGGAGTGTACAGGGGAAGGCTGGAAACACCATATATTTT.